This passage covers 5 T cell receptor beta chains from one sample sequenced in a study of T cell changes during pregnancy in multiple sclerosis. Data came from immunoSEQ multiplex PCR; TCRdb stores just in-frame clones and leaves some out. The repertoire holds 25,000 to 30,000 clones, 90% to 95% seen once, with roughly 0.74% in the top ten. Specimen: CD4+ T cells from peripheral blood mononuclear cells, collected in the first trimester of pregnancy. The receptor set was obtained from a female donor with multiple sclerosis, enrolled in a pregnancy study.

V and J are TRBV19 and TRBJ2-3, with a tentative D call TRBD2 (5 bases). This CDR3 is 14 amino acids long. Per the germline V gene, CDR1 is LNHDA and CDR2 is SQIVND (reference sequence). Trimming left V 5 bases short and J 2 bases short, with 11 bases between. The DNA of the CDR3 is TGTGCCAGTAGTGCCCCGGGGTTCACAGATACGCAGTATTTT. This sequence encodes CASSAPGFTDTQYF.

The genes are TRBV10-1 and TRBJ2-7; 9 positions match TRBD1. The germline gives CDR1 WNHNN, CDR2 SYGVQD (reference sequence). This CDR3 has 15 amino acids. The ends lost 7 bases at V and 6 bases at J; junction bases unmatched: 13. The CDR3 sequence is CASKVGTGRLCEQYF. DNA of the CDR3: TGCGCCAGCAAGGTCGGGACAGGGCGTCTCTGCGAGCAGTACTTC.

The chain uses TRBV5-1 and TRBJ2-3, with 7 bases identical to TRBD1. The CDR3 covers 14 residues. Germline V lookup: CDR1 SGHRS, CDR2 YFSETQ. V was clipped by 3 bases and J by 0 bases; unmatched bases: 1. CDR3 nucleotides: TGCGCCAGCAGCTCGGGACAGAGCACAGATACGCAGTATTTT. Translation gives CASSSGQSTDTQYF.

V gene TRBV18 combines with J gene TRBJ2-7; 8 nucleotides agree with TRBD2. Trimming at V came to 3 bases and at J to 5 bases, leaving 18 bases not matched to a gene. The CDR3 has 18 residues. In germline, CDR1 is KGHSH, CDR2 LQKENI. The CDR3 DNA sequence: TGTGCCAGCTCACCTACGGCCAGCACCGGGGGGGGAACCCACGAGCAGTACTTC. Protein product: CASSPTASTGGGTHEQYF.

The CDR3 sequence is CASSPLGGPYNEQFF. CDR3 in DNA: TGTGCCAGCAGTCCTTTGGGCGGGCCCTACAATGAGCAGTTCTTC. The genes are TRBV6-5 and TRBJ2-1; TRBD2 is a possible D gene (5 bases). The CDR3 consists of 15 residues. Looked up from germline, CDR1 is MNHEY and CDR2 is SVGAGI. The ends were cut back, 5 bases at V and 2 bases at J, with 13 bases in the middle.